The 24 T cell receptor beta chains in this list originate from one sample, sequenced in a study of molecular identifiers for immune sequencing clone quantification. Each CDR3 protein is one row after TCRdb ran MiXCR on the PCR reads. The table has around 100,000 distinct CDR3 sequences, 36% seen once; the top ten hold about 4.2%. Specimen: naive CD8+ T cells from blood, with Jurkat cell RNA spiked in. Subset meaning: FACS-sorted CD8+CD4-CCR7+CD45RA+ naive T cells. These receptors were taken from a human donor in good health. Some libraries in this study had Jurkat cell RNA spiked in.

Regarding this clonotype: Lacking the conserved final phenylalanine or tryptophan, this CDR3 likely reflects a read error. The chain joins TRBV12-3 or TRBV12-4 to TRBJ2-6, with D unclear. Trimming removed 9 bases from V and 3 bases from J, with 3 bases in between. The CDR3 covers 11 residues. CDR3 sequence (DNA): TGTGCCAGTTATGGGGCCAACGTCCTGACTTCC. It encodes CASYGANVLTS.

The sample holds many counts of this clonotype. The chain combines TRBV9 with TRBJ1-4; D is ambiguous. Germline values: CDR1 SGDLS, CDR2 YYNGEE. Between the trimmed V and J ends, which lost 2 bases and 8 bases, there was a span of 13 bases. The CDR3 runs to 14 residues. In nucleotides, the CDR3 is TGTGCCAGCAGCGTTGGGAGTGGCCCCGAAAAACTGTTTTTT. It yields the protein CASSVGSGPEKLFF.

This clonotype was recorded at least ten times. V is TRBV12-3 or TRBV12-4 and J is TRBJ2-3; the D is unclear. The CDR3 is 17 residues long. V was clipped by 6 bases and J by 3 bases, with 22 bases between them. The CDR3 bases are TGTGCCAGCAGGAGTAAAACCCTTAGTCCTGTGACAGATACGCAGTATTTT. It is translated as CASRSKTLSPVTDTQYF.

V gene TRBV5-3 combines with J gene TRBJ1-1, with a tentative D call TRBD1 (5 bases). TRBV5-3 belongs to the ORF category, with a function that is uncertain. The CDR3 length is 13 residues. V lost 8 bases, J lost 5 bases, and 16 bases lay in between. The CDR3 DNA is TGTGCCAGCCGCTTCGGGGGGGGGACTGAAGCTTTCTTT. Protein product: CASRFGGGTEAFF.

As for this clonotype: One base away lies a much larger clone, so this may be a sequencing read error. The genes are TRBV12-3 or TRBV12-4 and TRBJ2-2, with 12 positions matching TRBD2. The CDR3 is 16 residues long. CDR3 nucleotide sequence: TGTGCCAGCAGGGAAACTAGCGGGAGGATCACCGGGGAGCCGTTTTTT. It encodes CASRETSGRITGEPFF.

Turning to this clonotype: An end of the junction does not agree with germline; a read error may underlie this. The J gene is TRBJ2-3, the V gene TRBV7-2; 9 bases agree with TRBD2. The CDR3 is 18 residues long. Germline V lookup: CDR1 SGHTA, CDR2 FQGNSA. The CDR3 nucleotides read TGTGCCAGCAGCATAAGGCCGCGGGGGGGACTAGAATCAGATACGCTGTATTTT. Protein product: CASSIRPRGGLESDTLYF.

This clonotype was observed a single time. As the CDR3 is not closed by the conserved phenylalanine or tryptophan, this likely results from a read error. The chain couples TRBV6-5 to TRBJ2-2; TRBD2 matches 7 bases. CDR3 length: 15 amino acids. Trimming took 2 bases from V and 4 from J; bases not matched to a gene: 4. Germline CDR1 reads MNHEY; CDR2 reads SVGAGI. CDR3 amino acids: CASSYGGGGTGELFI. The DNA for the CDR3 is TGTGCCAGCAGTTACGGGGGGGGTGGCACCGGGGAGCTGTTTATT.

The V gene is TRBV29-1, the J gene TRBJ2-7, with 8 bases lining up with TRBD1. Germline V gene lookup returns CDR1 SQVTM and CDR2 ANQGSEA. This CDR3 is 14 amino acids long. V lost 0 bases to trimming and J lost 5 bases; unmatched junction nucleotides: 6. The CDR3 DNA sequence: TGCAGCGTTGAAGATGGACAGGGTGGGCACGAGCAGTACTTC. This encodes CSVEDGQGGHEQYF.

This clonotype was counted a few times. The chain employs TRBV9 and TRBJ2-7; D not certain. The CDR3 runs 13 residues. V lost 0 bases, J lost 2 bases, and 6 bases lay in between. CDR1 is SGDLS and CDR2 is YYNGEE in the germline V gene. The CDR3 coding sequence is TGTGCCAGCAGCGTAGACATAGCCTACGAGCAGTACTTC. Encoded protein: CASSVDIAYEQYF.

This clonotype was counted only a few times. The J gene is TRBJ1-2, the V gene TRBV5-6; D unclear. The CDR3 is made up of 14 amino acids. The V gene lost 0 bases and the J gene lost 8 bases, with 14 bases spanning the gap. The germline V gene encodes CDR1 SGHDT and CDR2 YYEEEE. CDR3 loop: CASSLGPSLAGYTF. The CDR3 DNA sequence: TGTGCCAGCAGCTTGGGCCCTTCACTTGCGGGCTACACCTTC.

As concerns this clonotype: Given a much more abundant clone one base away, this may be a read error. The chain carries TRBV6-5 and TRBJ1-4, with a weak D call TRBD1 (5 bases). The CDR3 extends over 14 amino acids. Per the germline V gene, CDR1 is MNHEY and CDR2 is SVGAGI. The CDR3 nucleotides are TGTGCCAGCAGTGGAGGGACCCGCGACGAAAGACTGTTTTTT. Amino acid sequence: CASSGGTRDERLFF.

This clonotype came up many times. The chain has TRBV5-5 and TRBJ2-4; the match to TRBD2 covers 7 bases. Trimming took 2 bases from V and 8 from J; bases not matched to a gene: 1. The germline CDR1 and CDR2 sequences are SGHKS and YYEKEE (reference sequence). The CDR3 extends over 12 amino acids. The CDR3 loop reads CASSLAGYIQYF. CDR3 DNA: TGTGCCAGCAGCTTAGCGGGGTACATTCAGTACTTC.

J is TRBJ2-7 and V is TRBV7-9, with D tentatively TRBD1 or TRBD2 (5 bases each). V lost 4 bases and J lost 12, with 16 bases in between. This CDR3 has 12 amino acids. Looked up from germline, CDR1 is SEHNR and CDR2 is FQNEAQ (reference sequence). The CDR3 DNA is TGTGCCAGCAGCTCCGGGATAGGGGAAAGGTACTTC. This gives the protein CASSSGIGERYF.

This chain links TRBV5-6 with TRBJ2-7, with D perhaps TRBD2 (6 bases). CDR1 and CDR2 from the germline V gene are SGHDT and YYEEEE. Trimming left V 4 bases short and J 3 bases short, with 11 bases between. CDR3 length: 13 residues. The CDR3: CASSPVGGYEQYF. CDR3 coding DNA: TGTGCCAGCAGCCCCGTGGGGGGCTACGAGCAGTACTTC.

Many counts were recorded for this clonotype. The genes are TRBV7-2 and TRBJ1-5, with D unresolved. CDR3 length equals 14 residues. Trimming took 1 base from V and 3 from J, leaving 7 bases between them. CDR1 SGHTA and CDR2 FQGNSA come from the germline V gene. CDR3 sequence reads: CASSLEEYNQPQHF. The CDR3 coding sequence is TGTGCCAGCAGCTTAGAAGAATACAATCAGCCCCAGCATTTT.

This clonotype has just a few counts. The chain uses TRBV19 and TRBJ2-6; D not resolved. The V gene lost 6 bases and the J gene lost 4 bases, with 4 bases spanning the gap. Germline CDR1 and CDR2: LNHDA and SQIVND (reference sequence). The CDR3 runs 12 residues. The CDR3 reads CASRIGANVLTF. The CDR3 DNA reads TGTGCCAGTAGGATCGGGGCCAACGTCCTGACTTTC.

This clonotype was counted between two and nine times. The CDR3 here is CSAQSGYNEQFF. As DNA, the CDR3 is TGCAGCGCCCAAAGCGGGTACAATGAGCAGTTCTTC. The J gene is TRBJ2-1, the V gene TRBV29-1; a possible D gene is TRBD2 (6 bases). Trimming pared 7 bases from V and 4 bases from J, leaving 11 bases between. Germline loops: CDR1 SQVTM, CDR2 ANQGSEA. This CDR3 comprises 12 residues.

The J gene is TRBJ2-7, the V gene TRBV6-5, with a tentative D call TRBD1 (6 bases). This CDR3 comprises 17 residues. V was pared by 0 bases and J by 2 bases, with 17 bases between. The germline V gene has CDR1 MNHEY and CDR2 SVGAGI. The CDR3 coding sequence is TGTGCCAGCAGTTACTCTTCTCCCGGACAGTTGACCTACGAGCAGTACTTC. This codes for CASSYSSPGQLTYEQYF.

This clonotype was detected many times. V is TRBV20-1 and J is TRBJ2-4; the match to TRBD1 covers 9 bases. V was pared by 6 bases and J by 4 bases, with 10 bases of the junction left unmatched. Germline loops: CDR1 DFQATT, CDR2 SNEGSKA (reference sequence). The CDR3 is 15 amino acids. This chain's CDR3 is CSANRWTGDKNIQYF. The DNA for the CDR3 is TGCAGTGCCAACCGTTGGACAGGGGATAAAAACATTCAGTACTTC.

This clonotype was detected many times. The CDR3 sequence: CSVARTGSHGYTF. The CDR3 DNA is TGCAGCGTTGCTAGGACAGGGTCTCATGGCTACACCTTC. This chain joins TRBV29-1 and TRBJ1-2; 8 bases match TRBD1. V lost 4 bases and J lost 6; bases outside the gene matches: 7. The CDR3 extends over 13 amino acids. Germline V lookup: CDR1 SQVTM, CDR2 ANQGSEA.

Worth noting for this clonotype: This could be a read error, since a much larger clone is one nucleotide away. The V call is TRBV28, the J call TRBJ2-3; 8 bases map to TRBD2. The length of the CDR3 is 18 residues. CDR1 and CDR2 (germline): MDHEN, SYDVKM. Trimming removed 9 bases from V and 5 bases from J; junction bases left unmatched: 22. The CDR3: CASSDPGLTGGPGDTQYF. CDR3 DNA: TGTGCCAGTTCTGACCCGGGACTAACGGGAGGGCCGGGAGATACGCAGTATTTT.

This clonotype was seen at least ten times. This chain connects TRBV29-1 to TRBJ2-3; D might be TRBD1 (6 bases). The V and J ends lost 4 bases and 2 bases respectively, with 19 bases between them. The germline gives CDR1 SQVTM, CDR2 ANQGSEA. CDR3 size: 16 residues. The CDR3 loop is CSVVTGLGAHTDTQYF. Here the CDR3 DNA reads TGCAGCGTTGTTACAGGGCTAGGGGCCCACACAGATACGCAGTATTTT.

Only a few counts were recorded for this clonotype. The chain joins TRBV19 to TRBJ2-1; D is possibly TRBD2 (7 bases). From germline, CDR1 is LNHDA and CDR2 SQIVND (reference sequence). Trimming took off 10 bases at V and 7 bases at J, with 20 bases between the two ends. There are 14 residues in the CDR3. The chain's CDR3 is CATKGGVEGNEQFF. DNA of the CDR3: TGTGCCACGAAAGGGGGGGTGGAGGGTAATGAGCAGTTCTTC.

This clonotype was detected ten times or more. The V call is TRBV7-6, the J call TRBJ2-3, with a possible D match to TRBD2 (6 bases). Germline values: CDR1 SGHVS, CDR2 FNYEAQ. The CDR3 is 15 amino acids. The V end was cut by 1 base, the J end by 4 bases, with 12 bases between. This chain's CDR3 is CASSLGGRGSDTQYF. For the CDR3, the DNA is TGTGCCAGCAGCTTAGGAGGGCGGGGCTCAGATACGCAGTATTTT. The full variable domain, its missing parts supplied by reference TRBV7-6 and TRBJ2-3, is GAGVSQSPRYKVTKRGQDVALRCDPISGHVSLYWYRQALGQGPEFLTYFNYEAQQDKSGLPNDRFSAERPEGSISTLTIQRTEQRDSAMYRCASSLGGRGSDTQYFGPGTRLTVL.